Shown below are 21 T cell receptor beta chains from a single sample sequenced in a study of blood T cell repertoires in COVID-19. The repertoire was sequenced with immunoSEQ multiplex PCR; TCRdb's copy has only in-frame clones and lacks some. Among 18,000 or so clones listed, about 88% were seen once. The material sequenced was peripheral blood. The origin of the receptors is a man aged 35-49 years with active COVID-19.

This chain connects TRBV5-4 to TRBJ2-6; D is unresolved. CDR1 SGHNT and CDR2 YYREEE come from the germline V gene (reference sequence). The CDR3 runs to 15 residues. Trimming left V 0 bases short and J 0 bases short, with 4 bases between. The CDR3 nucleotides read TGTGCCAGCAGCTTGGACAGCTCTGGGGCCAACGTCCTGACTTTC. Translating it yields CASSLDSSGANVLTF. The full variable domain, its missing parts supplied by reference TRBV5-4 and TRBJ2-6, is ETGVTQSPTHLIKTRGQQVTLRCSSQSGHNTVSWYQQALGQGPQFIFQYYREEENGRGNFPPRFSGLQFPNYSSELNVNALELDDSALYLCASSLDSSGANVLTFGAGSRLTVL.

The CDR3 loop reads CASTQSGSLQETQYF. CDR3 nucleotide sequence: TGTGCCAGCACCCAAAGCGGGAGCCTACAAGAGACCCAGTACTTC. This chain joins TRBV6-5 and TRBJ2-5, with 8 bases identical to TRBD2. Germline assignment: CDR1 MNHEY and CDR2 SVGAGI. V lost 7 bases to trimming and J lost 2 bases; unmatched junction nucleotides: 9. The CDR3 loop spans 15 amino acids.

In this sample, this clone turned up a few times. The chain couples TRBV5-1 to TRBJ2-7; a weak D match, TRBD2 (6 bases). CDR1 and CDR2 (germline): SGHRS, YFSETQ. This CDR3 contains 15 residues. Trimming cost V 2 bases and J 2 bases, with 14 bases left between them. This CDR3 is CASSLLRETPYEQYF. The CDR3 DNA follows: TGCGCCAGCAGCTTACTCCGGGAGACACCCTACGAGCAGTACTTC.

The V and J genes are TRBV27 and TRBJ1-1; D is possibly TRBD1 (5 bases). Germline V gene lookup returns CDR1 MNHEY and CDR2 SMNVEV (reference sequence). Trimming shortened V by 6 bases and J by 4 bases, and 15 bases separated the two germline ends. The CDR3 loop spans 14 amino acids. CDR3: CASSPVGRGTEAFF. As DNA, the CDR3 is TGTGCCAGCAGCCCCGTAGGGAGGGGCACTGAAGCTTTCTTT.

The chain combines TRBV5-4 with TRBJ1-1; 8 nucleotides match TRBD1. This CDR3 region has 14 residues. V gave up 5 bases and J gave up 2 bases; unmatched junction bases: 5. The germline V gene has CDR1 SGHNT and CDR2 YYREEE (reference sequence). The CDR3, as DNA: TGTGCCAGCAGGCGGACAGGGCGAAACACTGAAGCTTTCTTT. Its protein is CASRRTGRNTEAFF.

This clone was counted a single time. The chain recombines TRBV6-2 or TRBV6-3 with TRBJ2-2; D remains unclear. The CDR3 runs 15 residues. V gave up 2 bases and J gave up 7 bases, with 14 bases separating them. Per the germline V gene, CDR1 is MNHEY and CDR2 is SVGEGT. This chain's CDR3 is CASSYETPRHGELFF. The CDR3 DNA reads TGTGCCAGCAGTTACGAGACACCCCGCCACGGGGAGCTGTTTTTT.

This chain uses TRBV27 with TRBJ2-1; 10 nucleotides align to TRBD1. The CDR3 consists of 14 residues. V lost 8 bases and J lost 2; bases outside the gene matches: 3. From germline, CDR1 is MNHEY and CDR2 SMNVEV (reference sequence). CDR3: CASGGTGAYNEQFF. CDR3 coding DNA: TGTGCCAGCGGCGGGACAGGGGCCTACAATGAGCAGTTCTTC.

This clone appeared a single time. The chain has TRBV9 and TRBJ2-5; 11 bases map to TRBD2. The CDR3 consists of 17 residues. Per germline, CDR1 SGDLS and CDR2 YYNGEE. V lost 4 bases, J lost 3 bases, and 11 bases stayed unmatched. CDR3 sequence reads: CASSPRPGLADEETQYF. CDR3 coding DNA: TGTGCCAGCAGCCCCCGACCGGGACTAGCGGACGAAGAGACCCAGTACTTC.

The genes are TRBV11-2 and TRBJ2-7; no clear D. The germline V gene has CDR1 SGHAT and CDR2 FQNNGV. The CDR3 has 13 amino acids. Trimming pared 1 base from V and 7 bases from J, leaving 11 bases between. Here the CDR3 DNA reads TGTGCCAGCAGCTTAGTTTCCCCCCTAGAGCAGTACTTC. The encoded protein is CASSLVSPLEQYF. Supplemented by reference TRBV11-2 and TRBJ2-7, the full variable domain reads EAGVAQSPRYKIIEKRQSVAFWCNPISGHATLYWYQQILGQGPKLLIQFQNNGVVDDSQLPKDRFSAERLKGVDSTLKIQPAKLEDSAVYLCASSLVSPLEQYFGPGTRLTVT.

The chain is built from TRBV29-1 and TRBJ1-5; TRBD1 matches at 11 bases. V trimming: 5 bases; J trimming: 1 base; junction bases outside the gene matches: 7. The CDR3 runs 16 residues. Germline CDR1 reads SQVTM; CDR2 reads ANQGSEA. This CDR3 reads CSVRTGGGGSNQPQHF. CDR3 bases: TGCAGCGTTAGGACAGGGGGCGGCGGGAGCAATCAGCCCCAGCATTTT.

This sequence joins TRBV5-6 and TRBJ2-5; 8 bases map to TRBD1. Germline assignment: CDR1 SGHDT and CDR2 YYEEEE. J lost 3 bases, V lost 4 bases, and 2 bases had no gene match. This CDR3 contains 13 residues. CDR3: CASSQTGEETQYF. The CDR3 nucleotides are TGTGCCAGCAGCCAGACAGGGGAAGAGACCCAGTACTTC.

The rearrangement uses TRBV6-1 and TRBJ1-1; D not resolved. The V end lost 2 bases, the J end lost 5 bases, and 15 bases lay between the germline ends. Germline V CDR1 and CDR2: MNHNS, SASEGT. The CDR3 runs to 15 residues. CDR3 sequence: CASSEIWGAPTEAFF. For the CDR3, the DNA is TGTGCCAGCAGTGAAATTTGGGGAGCTCCGACTGAAGCTTTCTTT.

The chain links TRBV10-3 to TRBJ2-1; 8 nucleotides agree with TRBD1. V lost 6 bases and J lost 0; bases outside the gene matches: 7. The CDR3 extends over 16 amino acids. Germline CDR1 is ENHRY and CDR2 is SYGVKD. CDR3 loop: CAIRGQGSTSYNEQFF. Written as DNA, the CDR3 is TGTGCCATCAGAGGACAGGGCTCGACCTCCTACAATGAGCAGTTCTTC.

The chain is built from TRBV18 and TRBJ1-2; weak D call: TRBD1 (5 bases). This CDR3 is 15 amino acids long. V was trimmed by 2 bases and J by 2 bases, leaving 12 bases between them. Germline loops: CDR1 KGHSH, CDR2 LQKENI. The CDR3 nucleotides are TGTGCCAGCTCACCAGGGGCAGCCTCAAACTATGGCTACACCTTC. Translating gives CASSPGAASNYGYTF.

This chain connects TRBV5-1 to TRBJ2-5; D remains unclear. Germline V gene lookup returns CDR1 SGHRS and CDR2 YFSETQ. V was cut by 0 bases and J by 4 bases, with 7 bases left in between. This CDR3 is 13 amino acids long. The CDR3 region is CASSLVLGETQYF. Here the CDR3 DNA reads TGCGCCAGCAGCTTGGTACTCGGAGAGACCCAGTACTTC.

The chain's CDR3 is CASSRTGSLRYEQYF. CDR3 sequence (DNA): TGTGCCAGCAGCCGGACAGGATCACTTCGCTACGAGCAGTACTTC. This chain uses TRBV11-2 with TRBJ2-7; the match to TRBD1 covers 7 bases. This CDR3 region has 15 residues. Germline V gene sequence: CDR1 SGHAT, CDR2 FQNNGV. V shed 5 bases and J 3 bases; nucleotides not matched to a gene: 10.

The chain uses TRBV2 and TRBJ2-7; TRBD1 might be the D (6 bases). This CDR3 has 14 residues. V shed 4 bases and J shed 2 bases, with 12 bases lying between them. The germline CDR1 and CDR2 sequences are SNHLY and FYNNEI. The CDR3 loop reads CASSAYRDTYEQYF. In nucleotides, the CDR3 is TGTGCCAGCAGTGCCTACAGGGATACCTACGAGCAGTACTTC.

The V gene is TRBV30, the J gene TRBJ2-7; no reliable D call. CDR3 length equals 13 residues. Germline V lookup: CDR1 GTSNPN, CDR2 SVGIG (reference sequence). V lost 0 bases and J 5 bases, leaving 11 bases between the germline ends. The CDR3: CAWSVLHLHEQYF. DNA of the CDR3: TGTGCCTGGAGTGTACTCCACCTCCACGAGCAGTACTTC.

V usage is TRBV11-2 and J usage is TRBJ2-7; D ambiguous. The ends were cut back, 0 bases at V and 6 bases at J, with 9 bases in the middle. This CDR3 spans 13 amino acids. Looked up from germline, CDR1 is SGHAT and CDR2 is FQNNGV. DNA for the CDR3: TGTGCCAGCAGCTTAGATCTACCCTCCGAGCAGTACTTC. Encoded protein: CASSLDLPSEQYF.

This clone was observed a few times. The CDR3 sequence: CSVGQGNQPQHF. The CDR3 DNA follows: TGCAGCGTTGGACAGGGTAATCAGCCCCAGCATTTT. The V and J genes are TRBV29-1 and TRBJ1-5; TRBD1 matches at 7 bases. After removal of 4 bases from V and 4 bases from J, the junction contained 1 base not matched to a gene. There are 12 residues in the CDR3. Looked up from germline, CDR1 is SQVTM and CDR2 is ANQGSEA.

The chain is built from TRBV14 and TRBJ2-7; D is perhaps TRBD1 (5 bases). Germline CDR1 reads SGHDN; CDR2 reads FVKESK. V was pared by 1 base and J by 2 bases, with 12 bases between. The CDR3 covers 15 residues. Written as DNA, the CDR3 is TGTGCCAGCAGCCAAGTCTGGGGCCACACCTACGAGCAGTACTTC. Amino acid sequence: CASSQVWGHTYEQYF.